This T cell receptor beta chain was retrieved from a study of blood T cell repertoires in COVID-19. Study-wide context: PBMCs, B-cell-depleted T cells, or T cells provided the cDNA or gDNA that made up the material.

This CDR3 comprises 13 residues. The V gene's germline CDR1 is MGHDK and CDR2 SYGVNS. Original processing notes: Amplifying reference gene primers gave estimates of nucleated cell counts. The protocol was immunoSEQ multiplex PCR, while the TCRdb copy is restricted to in-frame clones and leaves out a portion. That table is the source of V, J and clone size, and D and trimming were worked out from the DNA. The table records some 320,000 clones, approximately 88% of them present only once. The age range of participants was about 18 to 89 years, with residence in 20 to 25 US areas. In assigning cohorts, the study relied on participant-reported clinical history.

The chain links TRBV25-1 to TRBJ1-5, with D perhaps TRBD1 (6 bases). The receptor was derived from a man aged 55-75 years who had recovered from COVID-19. Sequencing was done on a sample of PBMCs or T cells enriched from blood (not recorded which). As DNA, the CDR3 is TGTGTCTACCGGGACACATACAATCAGCCCCAGCATTTT. Translated, it gives CVYRDTYNQPQHF.